The clone carrying this T cell receptor beta chain was seen more than once but under ten times. This sample was taken from a study of beta chain features in type 1 diabetes. The V end was cut by 0 bases, the J end by 7 bases, with 20 bases between. Germline V gene data show CDR1 as SGHRS and CDR2 as YFSETQ. The CDR3 is 17 amino acids. Sorting of CD4+ naive, central memory, regulatory and stem cell-like memory cells was performed via CD45RO/CCR7/CD25/CD127/CD95/CD27. As every portion of the isolated RNA was reverse transcribed, the sequencing read expressed TCRB transcripts. Data came from immunoSEQ multiplex PCR; TCRdb stores just in-frame clones and leaves some out. The profile shows 500,000 to 700,000 clones, about 16% of them singletons.

The sequenced sample was naive CD4+ T cells from blood. The sequence was collected from a man aged 18 to 30 in good health. The rearrangement links TRBV5-1 to TRBJ2-1, with D possibly matching TRBD2 (6 bases). The CDR3, as DNA: TGCGCCAGCAGCTTGGGAGGAGTTGGGCGGAGGGGAAATGAGCAGTTCTTC. This codes for CASSLGGVGRRGNEQFF.